The rows below give T cell receptor beta chains drawn from one sample of a study of blood T cell repertoires in COVID-19. Assay: immunoSEQ multiplex PCR; the TCRdb copy retains only in-frame clones and omits some. This sample has 220,000 or so clones, with 80% to 85% found just once. The sequenced sample was peripheral blood. These receptors were collected from an older woman with acute or convalescent COVID-19. Both conserved end residues are part of each CDR3. The order of the fields is J gene, V gene, D gene, CDR3 protein. The D gene is left open where the match is weak.

J gene: TRBJ1-2; V gene: TRBV7-2; D gene: NA; CDR3 protein: CASSSRDRRPNYGYTF
J gene: TRBJ2-3; V gene: TRBV3-1/TRBV3-2; D gene: TRBD2; CDR3 protein: CASCLAGGHTQYF
J gene: TRBJ1-1; V gene: TRBV11-2; D gene: NA; CDR3 protein: CASSPSRGTEAFF
J gene: TRBJ1-6; V gene: TRBV11-1; D gene: NA; CDR3 protein: CASSLQDNSPLHF
J gene: TRBJ2-7; V gene: TRBV7-2; D gene: NA; CDR3 protein: CASSLDMLYEQYF
J gene: TRBJ1-2; V gene: TRBV6-5; D gene: TRBD1; CDR3 protein: CASQGGSHYGYTF
J gene: TRBJ1-1; V gene: TRBV2; D gene: NA; CDR3 protein: CASRRQALNTEAFF
J gene: TRBJ2-1; V gene: TRBV28; D gene: TRBD2; CDR3 protein: CASSLLLAGTYNEQFF
J gene: TRBJ1-4; V gene: TRBV6-5; D gene: NA; CDR3 protein: CASSPRGFDEKLFF
J gene: TRBJ2-1; V gene: TRBV13; D gene: NA; CDR3 protein: CASSSYLDREGNEQFF